This TCR beta chain was sequenced during a study of post-analysis software for immune sequencing data. The overall study: There were relapsing-remitting, secondary progressive and progressive-relapsing multiple sclerosis among the disease courses included.

This clonotype was detected only a few times. Its target is not known. General study points: Included in a set of 5 or 6 TRBV segments more frequent in patients than controls were TRBV5-6, TRBV5-1 and TRBV20-1.

CDR3 length equals 13 residues. Germline V gene lookup returns CDR1 LGHNA and CDR2 YSLEER. The V gene lost 3 bases and the J gene lost 5 bases, with 10 bases spanning the gap. The TCR beta cDNA libraries carried unique molecular identifiers. Starting from about 0.94 to 9.7 million T cells, the study yielded a few hundred thousand cDNA molecules. Each CDR3 protein gets one entry after TCRdb re-called the PCR reads with MiXCR. The sample carries under 200,000 distinct CDR3 sequences, 36% recorded once. The material was blood, obtained after autologous hematopoietic stem cell transplantation. V usage is TRBV4-3 and J usage is TRBJ2-5; D is uncertain. The clonotype originates from a girl aged 5 to 17 with multiple sclerosis. CDR3: CASSQVLWETQYF. For the CDR3, the DNA is TGCGCCAGCAGCCAGGTTTTATGGGAGACCCAGTACTTC.